Presented here are 15 T cell receptor beta chains from one specimen sequenced in a study of shared clonotypes between healthy human individuals. Repertoires were generated with immunoSEQ multiplex PCR, while TCRdb's copy carries only in-frame clones and drops some. The repertoire holds about 1 million clones, with approximately 70% as singletons. The sequencing input was memory CD4+ T cells sorted from blood. The subset is: CD45RA-negative fraction. The receptor source for this set is a man between 18 and 29 years old in good health.

The chain has TRBV7-2 and TRBJ1-2; no definite D call. CDR3 size: 18 residues. Germline V gene data show CDR1 as SGHTA and CDR2 as FQGNSA. V was cut by 3 bases and J by 4 bases, with 24 bases left in between. Here the CDR3 reads CASSFRPGLRSAGYGYTF. CDR3 sequence (DNA): TGTGCCAGCAGCTTCAGGCCTGGGCTGCGCTCGGCCGGCTATGGCTACACCTTC.

This clone was seen once. V and J are TRBV18 and TRBJ1-4; possibly TRBD1 for D (5 bases). V was cut by 2 bases and J by 7 bases, with 17 bases left in between. The CDR3 is made up of 16 amino acids. CDR1 and CDR2 from the germline V gene are KGHSH and LQKENI. CDR3: CASSPFGGQGTEKLFF. CDR3 nucleotides: TGTGCCAGCTCACCATTTGGTGGCCAGGGAACTGAAAAACTGTTTTTT. Complete variable domain (other parts from reference TRBV18 and TRBJ1-4): NAGVMQNPRHLVRRRGQEARLRCSPMKGHSHVYWYRQLPEEGLKFMVYLQKENIIDESGMPKERFSAEFPKEGPSILRIQQVVRGDSAAYFCASSPFGGQGTEKLFFGSGTQLSVL.

V usage is TRBV6-6 and J usage is TRBJ1-3; D is perhaps TRBD1 (5 bases). The V and J ends lost 6 bases and 4 bases respectively, with 13 bases between them. CDR1 MNHNY and CDR2 SVGAGI come from the germline V gene (reference sequence). CDR3 size: 14 residues. CDR3 sequence (DNA): TGTGCCAGCAGGAGAGGGGTTGAAGGAAACACCATATATTTT. It codes for CASRRGVEGNTIYF.

The V gene is TRBV11-2, the J gene TRBJ2-6; D might be TRBD2 (5 bases). The CDR3 sequence is 15 residues long. The V gene's germline CDR1 is SGHAT and CDR2 FQNNGV. Trimming stripped 5 bases from V and 0 bases from J, with 8 bases between. Written as DNA, the CDR3 is TGTGCCAGCAGCCCGGGAAGCTCTGGGGCCAACGTCCTGACTTTC. Protein product: CASSPGSSGANVLTF.

The chain is built from TRBV5-8 and TRBJ2-7, with D unresolved. Germline V gene data show CDR1 as SGHTS and CDR2 as YDEGEE. Trimming stripped 4 bases from V and 6 bases from J, with 11 bases between. The length of the CDR3 is 12 residues. The chain's CDR3 is CASSKRAFEQYF. In nucleotides, the CDR3 is TGTGCCAGCAGCAAAAGGGCCTTCGAGCAGTACTTC.

The chain combines TRBV5-6 with TRBJ1-4; no reliable D call. The CDR3 has 16 amino acids. V lost 0 bases, J lost 5 bases, and 14 bases lay in between. Germline V CDR1 and CDR2: SGHDT, YYEEEE. The CDR3 DNA is TGTGCCAGCAGCTTGGGTAGATTAGGCCAGAATGAAAAACTGTTTTTT. Its translation is CASSLGRLGQNEKLFF.

V and J are TRBV7-9 and TRBJ1-6, with TRBD1 matching over 7 bases. Germline CDR1 is SEHNR and CDR2 is FQNEAQ (reference sequence). This CDR3 spans 14 amino acids. The V gene end was trimmed by 5 bases and the J gene end by 9 bases; junction bases not matched to a gene: 7. The CDR3 nucleotides read TGTGCCAGCAGCCGACAGGGTTTCTTTTCACCCCTCCACTTT. Protein product: CASSRQGFFSPLHF.

The rearrangement uses TRBV5-4 and TRBJ2-3, with D possibly matching TRBD1 (6 bases). This CDR3 has 16 residues. Trimming took 0 bases from V and 2 from J, leaving 13 bases between them. Germline V CDR1 and CDR2: SGHNT, YYREEE (reference sequence). The CDR3 spells CASSLDGGVNTDTQYF. For the CDR3, the DNA is TGTGCCAGCAGCTTGGATGGGGGCGTTAACACAGATACGCAGTATTTT.

The J gene is TRBJ1-2, the V gene TRBV7-2; a possible D gene is TRBD1 (5 bases). V lost 1 base and J 9 bases, leaving 15 bases between the germline ends. The CDR3 has 14 residues. Germline loops: CDR1 SGHTA, CDR2 FQGNSA. The chain's CDR3 is CASSLEGTGLSYTF. The CDR3 DNA follows: TGTGCCAGCAGCTTAGAAGGGACCGGATTGAGCTACACCTTC.

The rearrangement uses TRBV5-1 and TRBJ2-5; TRBD1 aligns across 7 bases. The junction had 12 bases not matched to a gene; V was cut back by 4 bases and J by 3 bases. The CDR3 has 16 amino acids. Germline V gene data show CDR1 as SGHRS and CDR2 as YFSETQ. As DNA, the CDR3 is TGCGCCAGCAGCCCACAGCCGGACAGGTTGGAAGAGACCCAGTACTTC. It encodes CASSPQPDRLEETQYF. Drawing the rest from reference TRBV5-1 and TRBJ2-5, the complete variable domain is KAGVTQTPRYLIKTRGQQVTLSCSPISGHRSVSWYQQTPGQGLQFLFEYFSETQRNKGNFPGRFSGRQFSNSRSEMNVSTLELGDSALYLCASSPQPDRLEETQYFGPGTRLLVL.

The chain is built from TRBV19 and TRBJ2-1; D is uncertain. Germline CDR1 LNHDA, CDR2 SQIVND (reference sequence). The CDR3 runs 11 residues. Trimming removed 10 bases at V and 4 bases at J, with 8 bases between. The CDR3 sequence: CATQEYNEQFF. CDR3 in DNA: TGTGCCACCCAGGAATACAATGAGCAGTTCTTC.

This chain's CDR3 is CASRATGANTEAFF. The CDR3 DNA sequence: TGTGCCAGCAGAGCGACAGGGGCGAACACTGAAGCTTTCTTT. J is TRBJ1-1 and V is TRBV6-1; 8 bases are shared with TRBD1. This CDR3 comprises 14 residues. Trimming cost V 6 bases and J 1 base; bases outside gene matches: 4. CDR1 is MNHNS, CDR2 SASEGT, per germline.

This clone was seen repeatedly, ten times or more. Other DNA sequences within the sample encode an identical CDR3. The V and J genes are TRBV19 and TRBJ1-4, with D uncertain. Between the trimmed V and J ends, which lost 7 bases and 0 bases, there was a span of 9 bases. In germline, CDR1 is LNHDA, CDR2 SQIVND (reference sequence). The CDR3 consists of 14 residues. The CDR3 loop reads CASTPLATNEKLFF. DNA of the CDR3: TGTGCCAGTACCCCACTTGCAACTAATGAAAAACTGTTTTTT.

With respect to this clone: This same CDR3 is encoded by further DNA sequences in the sample. The chain recombines TRBV9 with TRBJ2-3; D might be TRBD1 or TRBD2, each matching 5 bases. Germline V gene lookup returns CDR1 SGDLS and CDR2 YYNGEE. The V and J ends lost 4 bases and 5 bases respectively, with 17 bases between them. The CDR3 length is 15 residues. The CDR3 here is CASSRGPAVGDTQYF. As DNA, the CDR3 is TGTGCCAGCAGCCGGGGCCCGGCGGTCGGAGATACGCAGTATTTT.

The chain carries TRBV7-8 and TRBJ2-7; a possible D gene is TRBD2 (6 bases). The CDR3 loop spans 16 amino acids. Germline V gene data show CDR1 as SGHVS and CDR2 as FQNEAQ. V was shortened by 1 base and J by 0 bases, with 13 bases between the two germline ends. The CDR3 protein is CASSLESGSNSYEQYF. CDR3 bases: TGTGCCAGCAGCTTAGAGAGCGGGTCTAACTCCTACGAGCAGTACTTC.